This T cell receptor beta chain was sequenced in a study of post-analysis software for immune sequencing data. Overall study results and limits: People with multiple sclerosis had a significantly lower normalized Chao1 diversity than controls did. Elevated frequency relative to controls characterized about 5 TRBV segments in patients, TRBV5-6, TRBV5-1 and TRBV20-1 among them.

The TCR beta cDNA libraries carried unique molecular identifiers. A single record per CDR3 protein comes from TCRdb applying MiXCR to the PCR reads. The profile covers 450,000 to 650,000 distinct CDR3 sequences, with 40% to 50% appearing a single time and more than 1.5% taken by the ten largest. This clonotype was seen a handful of times. The antigen is unknown. CDR1 is SQVTM and CDR2 is ANQGSEA in the germline V gene. V was pared by 7 bases and J by 4 bases, with 20 bases between. CDR3 length equals 14 residues. This chain joins TRBV29-1 and TRBJ2-7; possible D gene TRBD2, 6 bases. Sequenced input: blood. The TCR was taken from a girl between 5 and 17 years old with multiple sclerosis. Written as DNA, the CDR3 is TGCAGCGGGACTGGGACTGCTCCTTCTTACGAGCAGTACTTC. It translates to CSGTGTAPSYEQYF.